This T cell receptor (beta chain) was obtained from a study of CD8 T cells in Susac syndrome. Sequencing of TCR beta was carried out in blood CD8+ and CD4+ T cells. Negative isolation yielded the CD8+ and CD4+ T cells, while FACS enriched the TEMRA cells. The CDR3 is made up of 14 amino acids. With 4 bases clipped from V and 6 bases from J, the junction kept 10 bases outside the gene matches. CDR1 and CDR2 (germline): GTSNPN, SVGIG (reference sequence). With random hexamers, reverse transcription was performed on about 0.5 to 1 ug of RNA. Multiplex PCR with immunoSEQ amplified the TCR beta CDR3 across 54 Vbeta and 13 Jbeta. TCRdb re-called the immunoSEQ multiplex PCR reads through MiXCR, storing one row per CDR3 protein. The sample shows about 200,000 distinct CDR3 sequences, about 95% of them seen only once.

This sequence was found in a human donor with multiple sclerosis. Sequences were obtained from CD4+ T cells from PBMCs. The rearrangement joins TRBV30 to TRBJ2-7; 9 bases align to TRBD2. The DNA for the CDR3 is TGTGCCTGGACCTTAGGGACTAGCCAGACCGAGCAGTACTTC. This gives the protein CAWTLGTSQTEQYF.